Listed below are T cell receptor beta chains from one sample, sequenced in a study of tumor-infiltrating lymphocytes in localized non-small cell lung cancer. TCRdb keeps only in-frame clones here, not all; method: immunoSEQ multiplex PCR. The sample lists 12,000 or so clones, 79% occurring once. Input material: lung tumor tissue. The source is a human donor with non-small cell lung cancer. CDR3s include the opening cysteine and the closing phenylalanine or tryptophan. A D gene is named only where the DNA matches it firmly. Size is omitted from some rows. Given values are once, few, many or a class for expanded clones.

clone_size	v_call	j_call	d_call	cdr3_nt	cdr3_aa
few	TRBV6-1	TRBJ2-7	-	TGTGCCAGCACGCCAAACAGGGACGAGCAGTACTTC	CASTPNRDEQYF
-	TRBV5-1	TRBJ2-1	TRBD2	TGCGCCAGCAGCGTACTAGCGTTGAGCTCCTACAATGAGCAGTTCTTC	CASSVLALSSYNEQFF
-	TRBV6-5	TRBJ2-2	TRBD1	TGTGCCAGCAGTTCAAGACAGGGGGCTTGGACCGGGGAGCTGTTTTTT	CASSSRQGAWTGELFF
-	TRBV9	TRBJ2-3	-	TGTGCCAGCAGCGTCACCAGCGGGCCTAGCACAGATACGCAGTATTTT	CASSVTSGPSTDTQYF
-	TRBV7-2	TRBJ2-1	-	TGTGCCAGCAGCTTCGGCAACTACAATGAGCAGTTCTTC	CASSFGNYNEQFF
-	TRBV7-9	TRBJ1-2	-	TGTGCCAGCAGCTTGGGACCTCTAAACTATGGCTACACCTTC	CASSLGPLNYGYTF
-	TRBV6-1	TRBJ2-5	TRBD1	TGTGCCAGCAGTGGAGGACAGGCGCGTTCCCAAGAGACCCAGTACTTC	CASSGGQARSQETQYF
-	TRBV5-6	TRBJ2-3	-	TGTGCCAGCAGCCCCCACGGAGGGGCAGATACGCAGTATTTT	CASSPHGGADTQYF
once	TRBV5-4	TRBJ2-1	TRBD2	TGTGCCAGCAGCGGACTAGCGGTCGAGCAGTTCTTC	CASSGLAVEQFF
few	TRBV2	TRBJ1-5	TRBD1	TGTGCCAGCAGTGTGACAGGGGGGAACAATCAGCCCCAGCATTTT	CASSVTGGNNQPQHF
once	TRBV9	TRBJ2-7	-	TGTGCCAGCAGCGTAGGAAGCGTTGTTCTTGACGAGCAGTACTTC	CASSVGSVVLDEQYF
-	TRBV7-2	TRBJ2-1	TRBD2	TGTGCCAGCAGCTTAAGAAGCGGGAGCGGTGAGCAGTTCTTC	CASSLRSGSGEQFF
-	TRBV4-2	TRBJ1-4	-	TGTGCCAGCAGCCAAGATGGTAATGAAAAACTGTTTTTT	CASSQDGNEKLFF
few	TRBV5-1	TRBJ1-5	-	TGCGCCAGCAGCTTGGAGGAGCGTACCGCCGGACAGCCCCAGCATTTT	CASSLEERTAGQPQHF
-	TRBV6-5	TRBJ1-6	TRBD1	TGTGCCAGCAGTAACTACAGGGGAACGAATTCACCCCTCCACTTT	CASSNYRGTNSPLHF
-	TRBV5-4	TRBJ2-7	TRBD1	TGTGCCAGCAGCTCGCCGGGACAGGGGGCGTGGGAGCAGTACTTC	CASSSPGQGAWEQYF